The rows below give T cell receptor beta chains drawn from one sample of a study of T cells in Graves' hyperthyroidism and ophthalmopathy. Via MiXCR, TCRdb re-called the multiplex PCR reads, giving one row per CDR3 protein. Of about 400,000 distinct CDR3 sequences listed, approximately 13% were seen once; the top ten hold approximately 5.8%. The sample consisted of blood. These receptors were taken from a woman between 18 and 29 years old with Graves' hyperthyroidism. Each CDR3 is given with its conserved first and last residue. Fields, in order: D gene, V gene, J gene, clone size, CDR3 DNA, CDR3 protein. D genes are given only for firm matches. Clone size appears in some rows only: once, few, many, or a class for an expanded clone.

D gene: NA
V gene: TRBV7-9
J gene: TRBJ2-2
clone size: few
CDR3 DNA: TGTGCCAGCAGCTCCGGACTGATCGGGGAGCTGTTTTTT
CDR3 protein: CASSSGLIGELFF

D gene: TRBD2
V gene: TRBV2
J gene: TRBJ2-7
clone size: many
CDR3 DNA: TGTGCCAGCACCCTCCGAAGACTAGCGGGAGACGAGCAGTACTTC
CDR3 protein: CASTLRRLAGDEQYF

D gene: TRBD1
V gene: TRBV11-1
J gene: TRBJ1-6
clone size: many
CDR3 DNA: TGTGCCAGCAGCGCGAGGACAGGGGGCAGTTCACCCCTCCACTTT
CDR3 protein: CASSARTGGSSPLHF

D gene: TRBD2
V gene: TRBV7-9
J gene: TRBJ2-1
clone size: many
CDR3 DNA: TGTGCCAGCAGCCCGGGACTAGCGGGCGGCGATGAGCAGTTCTTC
CDR3 protein: CASSPGLAGGDEQFF

D gene: TRBD1
V gene: TRBV3-1
J gene: TRBJ2-3
clone size: few
CDR3 DNA: TGTGCCAGCAGCCGTCAGACGACAGGGATTGGCACAGATACGCAGTATTTT
CDR3 protein: CASSRQTTGIGTDTQYF

D gene: NA
V gene: TRBV20-1
J gene: TRBJ2-3
clone size: many
CDR3 DNA: TGCAGTGCCCCGCATAGCCGATGGGGCACAGATACGCAGTATTTT
CDR3 protein: CSAPHSRWGTDTQYF

D gene: TRBD1
V gene: TRBV28
J gene: TRBJ1-1
clone size: many
CDR3 DNA: TGTGCCAGCAGTTTGGGACAGGGAGCAGCTTTCTTT
CDR3 protein: CASSLGQGAAFF

D gene: TRBD2
V gene: TRBV27
J gene: TRBJ2-1
clone size: few
CDR3 DNA: TGTGCCAGCAGCCGAGCGGGAACCTCCTACAATGAGCAGTTCTTC
CDR3 protein: CASSRAGTSYNEQFF

D gene: NA
V gene: TRBV5-1
J gene: TRBJ1-5
clone size: many
CDR3 DNA: TGCGCCAGCAGCTTGTTCTCGGGGGAGAATCAGCCCCAGCATTTT
CDR3 protein: CASSLFSGENQPQHF

D gene: TRBD2
V gene: TRBV20-1
J gene: TRBJ2-1
clone size: few
CDR3 DNA: TGCAGTGCTAACGGACTAGAACCTTACAATGAGCAGTTCTTC
CDR3 protein: CSANGLEPYNEQFF

D gene: NA
V gene: TRBV28
J gene: TRBJ1-5
clone size: NA
CDR3 DNA: TGTGCCAGCAGTTACCGGGGACCCGGTCAGCCCCAGCATTTT
CDR3 protein: CASSYRGPGQPQHF

D gene: NA
V gene: TRBV12-5
J gene: TRBJ1-1
clone size: many
CDR3 DNA: TGTGCTAGTGGTTCGGTCGCTGAAGCTTTCTTT
CDR3 protein: CASGSVAEAFF

D gene: NA
V gene: TRBV7-9
J gene: TRBJ1-1
clone size: NA
CDR3 DNA: TGTGCCAGCAGCTCCCGGGGGTGGGACACTGAAGCTTTCTTT
CDR3 protein: CASSSRGWDTEAFF

D gene: NA
V gene: TRBV30
J gene: TRBJ1-4
clone size: many
CDR3 DNA: TGTGCCTGGAGCGCAGGGCCTAATGAAAAACTGTTTTTT
CDR3 protein: CAWSAGPNEKLFF

D gene: NA
V gene: TRBV5-5
J gene: TRBJ2-7
clone size: few
CDR3 DNA: TGTGCCAGCAGCTTCGGGACCCCGACCGCCGAGCAGTACTTC
CDR3 protein: CASSFGTPTAEQYF

D gene: NA
V gene: TRBV29-1
J gene: TRBJ2-2
clone size: NA
CDR3 DNA: TGCAGCGGCGGGGAGCTCACAAGGGGCGGGGAGCTGTTTTTT
CDR3 protein: CSGGELTRGGELFF

D gene: NA
V gene: TRBV18
J gene: TRBJ2-7
clone size: many
CDR3 DNA: TGTGCCAGCTCAGCCGGGACTGCATCCTACTACGAGCAGTACTTC
CDR3 protein: CASSAGTASYYEQYF

D gene: NA
V gene: TRBV5-1
J gene: TRBJ1-2
clone size: many
CDR3 DNA: TGCGCCAGCAGCACAGACCGCAGATATGGCTACACCTTC
CDR3 protein: CASSTDRRYGYTF

D gene: NA
V gene: TRBV28
J gene: TRBJ1-5
clone size: many
CDR3 DNA: TGTGCCAGCAGCCGGCGGGGGGGCAATCAGCCCCAGCATTTT
CDR3 protein: CASSRRGGNQPQHF

D gene: TRBD1
V gene: TRBV30
J gene: TRBJ1-5
clone size: many
CDR3 DNA: TGTGCCTGGAGTAAGACAGGGGGGAGCAATCAGCCCCAGCATTTT
CDR3 protein: CAWSKTGGSNQPQHF

D gene: TRBD2
V gene: TRBV7-3
J gene: TRBJ2-5
clone size: many
CDR3 DNA: TGTGCCAGCAGCTTAACTGGCGGGAGTCTCCAAGAGACCCAGTACTTC
CDR3 protein: CASSLTGGSLQETQYF

D gene: TRBD1
V gene: TRBV29-1
J gene: TRBJ2-5
clone size: many
CDR3 DNA: TGCAGCGCCCTCAACCCGGGACAGGGTCAAGAGACCCAGTACTTC
CDR3 protein: CSALNPGQGQETQYF

D gene: TRBD1
V gene: TRBV28
J gene: TRBJ2-2
clone size: NA
CDR3 DNA: TGTGCCAGCAGCCCGGGACAGGGTTTTGCCGGGGAGCTGTTTTTT
CDR3 protein: CASSPGQGFAGELFF

D gene: NA
V gene: TRBV4-1
J gene: TRBJ2-7
clone size: few
CDR3 DNA: TGCGCCAGCAGCCAAGAAGGCACCCACGGACTACAGCAGTACTTC
CDR3 protein: CASSQEGTHGLQQYF

D gene: TRBD2
V gene: TRBV3-1
J gene: TRBJ2-1
clone size: many
CDR3 DNA: TGTGCCAGCAGCCAGACCGGGACTAGCGGGAGAATACAGTTCTTC
CDR3 protein: CASSQTGTSGRIQFF

D gene: NA
V gene: TRBV6-1
J gene: TRBJ1-3
clone size: many
CDR3 DNA: TGTGCCAGCAGTGAAGCAGTACCGGGAAACACCATATATTTT
CDR3 protein: CASSEAVPGNTIYF

D gene: NA
V gene: TRBV10-1
J gene: TRBJ2-1
clone size: few
CDR3 DNA: TGCGCCAGCCAGGACAGTCTTGGTGAGCAGTTCTTC
CDR3 protein: CASQDSLGEQFF

D gene: NA
V gene: TRBV7-6
J gene: TRBJ2-5
clone size: NA
CDR3 DNA: TGTGCCAGCAGCTTAGGTCGGGCAGGGGTTCCGGAGACCCAGTACTTC
CDR3 protein: CASSLGRAGVPETQYF

D gene: NA
V gene: TRBV28
J gene: TRBJ2-4
clone size: many
CDR3 DNA: TGTGCCAGCAGTTCTCGACATGGGAGCAAAAACATTCAGTACTTC
CDR3 protein: CASSSRHGSKNIQYF

D gene: TRBD2
V gene: TRBV18
J gene: TRBJ2-3
clone size: many
CDR3 DNA: TGTGCCAGCTCACCCGACCACCCTAGCGGGGATGGAGTAGATACGCAGTATTTT
CDR3 protein: CASSPDHPSGDGVDTQYF

D gene: TRBD2
V gene: TRBV28
J gene: TRBJ2-5
clone size: many
CDR3 DNA: TGTGCCAGCAGTACCCGCGGGACTAGCGGGAGTAGGGGAGAGACCCAGTACTTC
CDR3 protein: CASSTRGTSGSRGETQYF

D gene: TRBD2
V gene: TRBV12-3/TRBV12-4
J gene: TRBJ2-2
clone size: NA
CDR3 DNA: TGTGCCAGCAGTTCTATCGGGAGGGGGGAGCTGTTTTTT
CDR3 protein: CASSSIGRGELFF

D gene: TRBD2
V gene: TRBV20-1
J gene: TRBJ2-7
clone size: NA
CDR3 DNA: TGCAGTGCTAGAGATCCCCTCCCTAGCGGGAGCCCAGTGGGGCAGTACTTC
CDR3 protein: CSARDPLPSGSPVGQYF

D gene: TRBD1
V gene: TRBV13
J gene: TRBJ2-5
clone size: many
CDR3 DNA: TGTGCCAGCAGCTCCCACGCAGGGGGAAAACGGGAGACCCAGTACTTC
CDR3 protein: CASSSHAGGKRETQYF